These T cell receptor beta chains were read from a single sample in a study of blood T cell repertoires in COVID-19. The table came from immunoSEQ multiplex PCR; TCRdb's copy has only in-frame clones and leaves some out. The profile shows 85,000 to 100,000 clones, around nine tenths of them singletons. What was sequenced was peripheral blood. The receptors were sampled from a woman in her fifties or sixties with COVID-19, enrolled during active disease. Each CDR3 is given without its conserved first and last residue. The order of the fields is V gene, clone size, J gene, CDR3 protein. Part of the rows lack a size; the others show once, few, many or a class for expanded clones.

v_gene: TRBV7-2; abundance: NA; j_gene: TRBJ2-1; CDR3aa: ASSLDPWLAGTYNEQF
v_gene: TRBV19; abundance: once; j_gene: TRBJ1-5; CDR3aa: ASSIRGAIGRNPQH
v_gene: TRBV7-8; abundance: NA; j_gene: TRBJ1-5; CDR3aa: ASSPRDRGNQPQH
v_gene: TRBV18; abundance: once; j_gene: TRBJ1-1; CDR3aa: ASSPPSGFNTEAF
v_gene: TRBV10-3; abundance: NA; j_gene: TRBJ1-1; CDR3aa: AISEPGQGGTEAF
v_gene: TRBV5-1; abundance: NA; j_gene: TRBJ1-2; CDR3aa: ASSFSSGAYGYT
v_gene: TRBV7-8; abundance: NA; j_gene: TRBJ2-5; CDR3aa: ASEGLAALGTQY
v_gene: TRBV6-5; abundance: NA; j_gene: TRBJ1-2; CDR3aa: ASRSRTGDGYT
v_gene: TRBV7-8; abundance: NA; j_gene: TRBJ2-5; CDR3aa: ASSLGVTGSETQY
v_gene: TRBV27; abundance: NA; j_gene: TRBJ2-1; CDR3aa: ASSLPSGGASYNEQF
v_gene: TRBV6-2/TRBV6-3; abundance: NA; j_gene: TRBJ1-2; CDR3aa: ASSSGQGNYGYT
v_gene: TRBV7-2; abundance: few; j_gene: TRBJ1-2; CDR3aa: ASSRAPGTGGKSSYGYT
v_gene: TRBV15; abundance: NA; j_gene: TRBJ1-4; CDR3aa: ATSRTRGEWNEKLF
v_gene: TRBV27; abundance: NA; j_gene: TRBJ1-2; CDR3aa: ATGQGNPSYGYT
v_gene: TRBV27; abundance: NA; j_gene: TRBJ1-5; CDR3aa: ASSPRGFGNQPQH
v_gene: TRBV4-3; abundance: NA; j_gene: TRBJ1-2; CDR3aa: ASSQDGYGYT
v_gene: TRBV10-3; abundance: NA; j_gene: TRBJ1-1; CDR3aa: AISEMTGRTEAF
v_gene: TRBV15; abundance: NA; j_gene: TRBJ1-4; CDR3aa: ATSRSQGATNEKLF
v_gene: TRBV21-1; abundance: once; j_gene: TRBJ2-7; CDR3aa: ASRGDYFYEQY
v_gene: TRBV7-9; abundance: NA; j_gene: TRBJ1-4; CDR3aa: ASSLGQMNEKLF
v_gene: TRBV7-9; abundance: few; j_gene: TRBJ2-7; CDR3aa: ASSLSSGGAFSYEQY
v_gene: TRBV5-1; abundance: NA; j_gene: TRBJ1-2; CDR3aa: ASSLVANYGYT
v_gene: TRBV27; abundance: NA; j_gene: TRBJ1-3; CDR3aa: ASSLRTESGNTIY
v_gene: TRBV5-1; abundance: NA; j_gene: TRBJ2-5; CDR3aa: ASTPGRGGRPETQY
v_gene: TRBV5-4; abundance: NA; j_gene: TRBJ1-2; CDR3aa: ASSPGTGPLTGDGYT
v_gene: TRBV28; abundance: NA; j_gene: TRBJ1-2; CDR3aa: ASSQVGLYGYT
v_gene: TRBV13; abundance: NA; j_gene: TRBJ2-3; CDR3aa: ASSLGYTDTQY
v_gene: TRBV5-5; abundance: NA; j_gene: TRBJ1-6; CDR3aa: ASSLVRTDYNSPLH
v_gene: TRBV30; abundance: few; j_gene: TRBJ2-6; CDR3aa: ARQGEGANVLT
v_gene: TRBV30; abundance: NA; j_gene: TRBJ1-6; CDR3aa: AWKAGGGSPLH
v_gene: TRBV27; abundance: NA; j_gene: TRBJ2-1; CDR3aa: ASGKGSRSYNEQF
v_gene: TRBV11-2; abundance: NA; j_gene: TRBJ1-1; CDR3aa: ASSSLGGPSNTEAF
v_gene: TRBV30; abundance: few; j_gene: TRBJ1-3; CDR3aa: AWGLGNTIY
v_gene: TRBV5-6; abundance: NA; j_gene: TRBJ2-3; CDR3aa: ASSLFNTDTQY